A selection of T cell receptor beta chains follows, all from one sample in a study of T cell responses to AZD1222 COVID-19 vaccine. Only in-frame clones appear in the TCRdb table, and some are missing; sequencing was by immunoSEQ multiplex PCR. Of 200,000 or so clones in the sample, approximately 90% were seen once. Here the sequenced sample was peripheral blood, taken on day 0 of AZD1222 vaccination. These receptors originate from an adult in good health. Both conserved end residues are trimmed from each CDR3. A D gene is named only where the DNA matches it firmly.

j_call: TRBJ2-7
d_call: TRBD2
v_call: TRBV7-2
cdr3_aa: ASSLAALAGIYEQY

j_call: TRBJ2-7
d_call: .
v_call: TRBV4-3
cdr3_aa: ASSHLRGYEQY

j_call: TRBJ2-7
d_call: TRBD1
v_call: TRBV7-2
cdr3_aa: ASSSDRGTYEQY

j_call: TRBJ2-7
d_call: .
v_call: TRBV18
cdr3_aa: ASSAGSPSYEQY

j_call: TRBJ2-7
d_call: TRBD1
v_call: TRBV4-3
cdr3_aa: ASSQDFLRDRASYEQY

j_call: TRBJ1-2
d_call: .
v_call: TRBV12-3/TRBV12-4
cdr3_aa: ASSPSNYGYT

j_call: TRBJ2-7
d_call: TRBD1
v_call: TRBV2
cdr3_aa: ASRRDSYEQY

j_call: TRBJ1-6
d_call: TRBD1
v_call: TRBV7-9
cdr3_aa: ASSLTRTGGESPLH

j_call: TRBJ2-5
d_call: TRBD1
v_call: TRBV24-1
cdr3_aa: ATSGTGGRETQY

j_call: TRBJ2-3
d_call: .
v_call: TRBV7-2
cdr3_aa: ASSSRGRPDTQY

j_call: TRBJ1-4
d_call: .
v_call: TRBV10-3
cdr3_aa: AISDGEKLF

j_call: TRBJ1-6
d_call: .
v_call: TRBV5-6
cdr3_aa: ASSLFGEGSPLH

j_call: TRBJ2-7
d_call: .
v_call: TRBV25-1
cdr3_aa: ASRGGGGITYEQY

j_call: TRBJ1-6
d_call: TRBD1
v_call: TRBV7-9
cdr3_aa: ASSLEGTANSPLH

j_call: TRBJ2-3
d_call: .
v_call: TRBV6-6
cdr3_aa: ASSYKGTDTQY

j_call: TRBJ2-7
d_call: TRBD2
v_call: TRBV3-1/TRBV3-2
cdr3_aa: ASSLGTSGYEQY

j_call: TRBJ2-3
d_call: .
v_call: TRBV25-1
cdr3_aa: ASSEYRVGHTDTQY